Following are 8 T cell receptor beta chains from one sample sequenced in a study of response to subunit inactivated influenza vaccine. TCRdb redid the calling of the RT-PCR reads with MiXCR, one entry per CDR3 protein. The repertoire consists of around 570,000 distinct CDR3 sequences, with approximately 7.1% occurring once and the leading ten covering roughly 13%. The starting material was PBMCs from blood, obtained around 25 months after vaccination. The receptors derive from a man in his fifties or sixties who received an inactivated influenza vaccine.

The chain couples TRBV6-1 to TRBJ2-7; 7 positions agree with TRBD2. J was trimmed by 5 bases and V by 1 base; bases with no gene match: 2. Germline CDR1 MNHNS, CDR2 SASEGT. The CDR3 runs 13 residues. This chain's CDR3 is CASSEGGTNEQYF. CDR3 sequence (DNA): TGTGCCAGCAGTGAAGGGGGGACTAACGAGCAGTACTTC.

This rearrangement joins TRBV7-9 to TRBJ2-7, with a tentative D call TRBD2 (6 bases). V was pared by 5 bases and J by 5 bases, with 13 bases between. The germline gives CDR1 SEHNR, CDR2 FQNEAQ (reference sequence). The CDR3 runs 13 residues. CDR3 in amino acids: CASSIWSGDEQYF. In DNA form, the CDR3 reads TGTGCCAGCAGCATATGGTCGGGGGACGAGCAGTACTTC.

This clonotype was detected many times. The rearrangement links TRBV10-3 to TRBJ2-1; TRBD2 aligns across 11 bases. V dropped 10 bases and J dropped 2; count of bases not matched to a gene: 7. This CDR3 region has 15 residues. Germline CDR1 reads ENHRY; CDR2 reads SYGVKD. The CDR3 here is CATHSSGGPYNEQFF. CDR3 bases: TGTGCCACCCATTCTAGCGGGGGGCCCTACAATGAGCAGTTCTTC.

J is TRBJ2-3 and V is TRBV6-6; D remains unclear. CDR1 is MNHNY and CDR2 is SVGAGI in the germline V gene (reference sequence). Trimming left V 5 bases short and J 10 bases short, with 13 bases between. The CDR3 consists of 12 residues. CDR3 in amino acids: CASSHDLEAQYF. CDR3 sequence (DNA): TGTGCCAGCAGTCACGACTTGGAAGCGCAGTATTTT.

The J gene is TRBJ2-3, the V gene TRBV7-9, with 7 positions matching TRBD2. CDR1 is SEHNR and CDR2 is FQNEAQ in the germline V gene (reference sequence). The CDR3 covers 15 residues. Unmatched junction bases numbered 5, after V lost 5 bases and J lost 0 bases. CDR3 sequence: CASSPKGLSTDTQYF. Written as DNA, the CDR3 is TGTGCCAGCAGCCCGAAGGGACTAAGCACAGATACGCAGTATTTT. The full variable domain, its missing parts supplied by reference TRBV7-9 and TRBJ2-3, is DTGVSQNPRHKITKRGQNVTFRCDPISEHNRLYWYRQTLGQGPEFLTYFQNEAQLEKSRLLSDRFSAERPKGSFSTLEIQRTEQGDSAMYLCASSPKGLSTDTQYFGPGTRLTVL.

This clonotype was seen a few times. The V call is TRBV3-1, the J call TRBJ2-7; D is unresolved. Deletions cut 3 bases from V and 6 bases from J, with 15 bases between. Per the germline V gene, CDR1 is LGHDT and CDR2 is YNNKEL (reference sequence). The CDR3 loop spans 14 amino acids. In DNA, the CDR3 is TGTGCCAGCAGCCAGCACCGGACGGGCGTCGAGCAGTACTTC. Translated, it gives CASSQHRTGVEQYF.

This clonotype showed up just a few times. CDR3 sequence (DNA): TGTGCCAGCTCACCGTTCGGGACAGGGGGCTACGAGCAGTACTTC. This translates into CASSPFGTGGYEQYF. This chain connects TRBV18 to TRBJ2-7; 11 bases align to TRBD1. From germline, CDR1 is KGHSH and CDR2 LQKENI. Unmatched junction bases numbered 4, after V lost 3 bases and J lost 3 bases. The CDR3 is made up of 15 amino acids.

As DNA, the CDR3 is TGTGCCAGCCGGGAGTCCAAACCTGGAAACACCATATATTTT. This codes for CASRESKPGNTIYF. This rearrangement joins TRBV28 to TRBJ1-3; D call uncertain. Germline lookup yields CDR1 MDHEN and CDR2 SYDVKM. With 8 bases removed from V and 2 bases from J, the gap between germline ends came to 13 bases. This CDR3 contains 14 residues.